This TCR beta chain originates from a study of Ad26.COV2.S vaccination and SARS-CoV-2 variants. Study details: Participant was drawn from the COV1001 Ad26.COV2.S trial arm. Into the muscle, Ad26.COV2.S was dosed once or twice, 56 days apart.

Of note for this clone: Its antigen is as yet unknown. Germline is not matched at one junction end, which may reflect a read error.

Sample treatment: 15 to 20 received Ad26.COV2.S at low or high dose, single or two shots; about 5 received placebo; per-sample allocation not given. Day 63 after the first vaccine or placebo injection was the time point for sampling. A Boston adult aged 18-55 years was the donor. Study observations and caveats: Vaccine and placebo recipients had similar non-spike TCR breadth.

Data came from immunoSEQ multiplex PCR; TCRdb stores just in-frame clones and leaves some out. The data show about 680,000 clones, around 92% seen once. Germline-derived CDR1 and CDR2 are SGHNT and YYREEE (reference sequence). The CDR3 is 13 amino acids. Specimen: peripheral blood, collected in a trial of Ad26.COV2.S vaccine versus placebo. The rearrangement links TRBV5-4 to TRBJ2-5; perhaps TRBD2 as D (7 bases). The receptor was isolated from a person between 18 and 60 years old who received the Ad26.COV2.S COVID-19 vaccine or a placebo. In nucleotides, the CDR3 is TGTGCCAGCACCTTGGGGGGGCGGGAGACCCAGTACTTC. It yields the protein CASTLGGRETQYF.